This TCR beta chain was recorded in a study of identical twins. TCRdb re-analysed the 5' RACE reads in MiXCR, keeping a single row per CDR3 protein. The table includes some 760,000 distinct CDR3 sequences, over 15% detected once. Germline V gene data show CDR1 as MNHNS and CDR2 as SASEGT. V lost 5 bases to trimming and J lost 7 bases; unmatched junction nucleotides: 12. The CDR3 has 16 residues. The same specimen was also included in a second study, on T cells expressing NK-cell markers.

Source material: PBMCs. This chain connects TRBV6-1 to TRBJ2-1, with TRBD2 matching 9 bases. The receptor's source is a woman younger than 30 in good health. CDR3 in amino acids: CASSPRVAGERNEQFF. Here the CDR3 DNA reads TGTGCCAGCAGTCCCCGGGTAGCGGGAGAGCGGAATGAGCAGTTCTTC.